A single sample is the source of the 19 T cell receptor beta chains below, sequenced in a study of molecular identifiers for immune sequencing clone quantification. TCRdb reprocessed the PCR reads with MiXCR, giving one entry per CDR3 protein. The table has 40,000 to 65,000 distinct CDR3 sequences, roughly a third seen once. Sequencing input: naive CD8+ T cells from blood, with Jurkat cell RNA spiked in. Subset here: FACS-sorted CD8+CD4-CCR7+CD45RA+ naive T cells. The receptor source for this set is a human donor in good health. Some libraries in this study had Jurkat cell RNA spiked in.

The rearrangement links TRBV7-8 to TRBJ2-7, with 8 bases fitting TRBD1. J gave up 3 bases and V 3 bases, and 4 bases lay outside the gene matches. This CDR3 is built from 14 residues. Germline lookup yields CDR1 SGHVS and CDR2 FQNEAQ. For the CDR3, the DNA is TGTGCCAGCAGCTTGGGACAGGCCCACTACGAGCAGTACTTC. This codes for CASSLGQAHYEQYF.

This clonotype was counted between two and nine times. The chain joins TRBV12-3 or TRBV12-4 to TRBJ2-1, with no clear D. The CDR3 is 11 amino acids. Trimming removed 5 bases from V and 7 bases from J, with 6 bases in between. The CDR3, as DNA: TGTGCCAGCAGTGTCACTAATGAGCAGTTCTTC. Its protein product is CASSVTNEQFF.

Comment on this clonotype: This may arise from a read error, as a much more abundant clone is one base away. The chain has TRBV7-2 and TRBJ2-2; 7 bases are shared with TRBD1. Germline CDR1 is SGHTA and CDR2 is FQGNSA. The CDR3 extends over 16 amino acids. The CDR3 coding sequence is TGTGCCTGCAGCGGCCCCCGGGACAGAGCCACCGGGGAGCTGTTTTTT. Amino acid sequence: CACSGPRDRATGELFF.

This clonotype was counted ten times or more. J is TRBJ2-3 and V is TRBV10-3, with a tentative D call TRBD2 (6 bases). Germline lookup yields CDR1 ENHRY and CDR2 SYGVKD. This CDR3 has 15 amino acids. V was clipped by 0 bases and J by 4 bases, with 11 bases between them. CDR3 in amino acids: CAISESSREADTQYF. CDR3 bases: TGTGCCATCAGTGAGTCGAGCAGGGAGGCAGATACGCAGTATTTT.

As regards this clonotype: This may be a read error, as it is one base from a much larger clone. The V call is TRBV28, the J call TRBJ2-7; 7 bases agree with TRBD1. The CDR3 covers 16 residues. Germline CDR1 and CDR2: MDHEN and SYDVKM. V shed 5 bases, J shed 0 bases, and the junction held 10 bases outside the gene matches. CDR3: CASSVYPGQTSYEQYF. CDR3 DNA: TGTGCCAGCAGTGTATACCCGGGACAGACCTCCTACGAGCAGTACTTC.

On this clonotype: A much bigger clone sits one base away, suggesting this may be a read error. CDR3 loop: CASLLGAGWKTGELFF. CDR3 nucleotide sequence: TGTGCCAGCCTATTAGGAGCTGGGTGGAAAACCGGGGAGCTGTTTTTT. This chain joins TRBV6-6 and TRBJ2-2; D is unresolved. This CDR3 is built from 16 residues. Trimming removed 8 bases from V and 5 bases from J, with 21 bases in between. Germline lookup yields CDR1 MNHNY and CDR2 SVGAGI (reference sequence).

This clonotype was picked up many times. The CDR3, as DNA: TGTGCCAGCAGTTACTCATCCGGTGGGAGAACTGAAGCTTTCTTT. Its translation: CASSYSSGGRTEAFF. V usage is TRBV6-2 or TRBV6-3 and J usage is TRBJ1-1; no clear D gene. V lost 0 bases and J 5 bases, leaving 13 bases between the germline ends. The CDR3 runs 15 residues. CDR1 is MNHEY and CDR2 is SVGEGT in the germline V gene.

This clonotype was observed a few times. CDR3 nucleotide sequence: TGTGCCAGCAGTTACGTCGGAAGGAGCTCCTACGAGCAGTACTTC. This gives the protein CASSYVGRSSYEQYF. The chain recombines TRBV6-2 or TRBV6-3 with TRBJ2-7; unclear D gene. Germline CDR1 reads MNHEY; CDR2 reads SVGEGT. CDR3 length: 15 residues. V was shortened by 2 bases and J by 0 bases, with 11 bases between the two germline ends.

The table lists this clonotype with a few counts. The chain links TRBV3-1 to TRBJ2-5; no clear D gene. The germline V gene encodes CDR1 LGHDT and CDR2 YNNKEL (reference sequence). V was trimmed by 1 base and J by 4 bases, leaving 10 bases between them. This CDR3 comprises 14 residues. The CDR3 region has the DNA TGTGCCAGCAGCCAAGCGCAGTCCCGAGAGACCCAGTACTTC. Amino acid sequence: CASSQAQSRETQYF.

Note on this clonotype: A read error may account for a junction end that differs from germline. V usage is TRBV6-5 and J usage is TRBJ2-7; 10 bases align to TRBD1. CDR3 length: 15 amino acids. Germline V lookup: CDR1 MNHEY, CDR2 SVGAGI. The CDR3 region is CASSMTGGPVAEQNF. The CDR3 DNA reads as TGTGCCAGCAGTATGACAGGGGGCCCGGTGGCCGAGCAGAACTTC.

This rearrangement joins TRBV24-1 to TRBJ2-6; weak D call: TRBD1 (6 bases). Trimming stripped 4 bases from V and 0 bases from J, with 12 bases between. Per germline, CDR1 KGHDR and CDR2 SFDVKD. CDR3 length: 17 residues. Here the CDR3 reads CATSDSNRVSGANVLTF. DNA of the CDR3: TGTGCCACCAGTGACTCTAACAGGGTCTCTGGGGCCAACGTCCTGACTTTC.

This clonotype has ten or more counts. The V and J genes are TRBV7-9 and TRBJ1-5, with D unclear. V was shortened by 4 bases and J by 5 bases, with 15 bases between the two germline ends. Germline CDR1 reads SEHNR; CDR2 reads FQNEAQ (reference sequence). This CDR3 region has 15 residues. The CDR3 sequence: CASSSIRDRYQPQHF. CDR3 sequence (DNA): TGTGCCAGCAGCTCTATCCGAGACCGTTATCAGCCCCAGCATTTT.

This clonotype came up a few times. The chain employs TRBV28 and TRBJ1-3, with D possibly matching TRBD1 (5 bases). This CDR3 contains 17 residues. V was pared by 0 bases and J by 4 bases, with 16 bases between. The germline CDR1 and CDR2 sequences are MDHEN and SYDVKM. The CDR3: CASSLWGPGVFGNTIYF. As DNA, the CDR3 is TGTGCCAGCAGTTTATGGGGGCCCGGAGTTTTCGGAAACACCATATATTTT.

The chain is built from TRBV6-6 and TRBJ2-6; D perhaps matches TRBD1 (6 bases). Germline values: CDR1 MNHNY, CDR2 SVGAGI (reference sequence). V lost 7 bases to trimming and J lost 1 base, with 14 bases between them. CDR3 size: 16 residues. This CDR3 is CASNTDTGSGANVLTF. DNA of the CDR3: TGTGCCAGCAACACCGATACAGGGTCTGGGGCCAACGTCCTGACTTTC.

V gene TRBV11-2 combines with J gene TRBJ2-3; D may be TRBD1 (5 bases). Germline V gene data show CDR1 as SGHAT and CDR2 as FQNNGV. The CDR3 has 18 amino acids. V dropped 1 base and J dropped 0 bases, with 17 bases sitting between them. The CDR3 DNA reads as TGTGCCAGCAGCTTAGTAGGTGACAGACAGATGAGCACAGATACGCAGTATTTT. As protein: CASSLVGDRQMSTDTQYF.

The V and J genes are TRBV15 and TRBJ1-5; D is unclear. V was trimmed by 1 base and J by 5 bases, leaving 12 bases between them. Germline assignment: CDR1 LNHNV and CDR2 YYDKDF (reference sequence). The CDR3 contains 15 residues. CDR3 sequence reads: CATSRVYGNDQPQHF. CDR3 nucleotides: TGTGCCACCAGCAGAGTATACGGAAACGATCAGCCCCAGCATTTT.

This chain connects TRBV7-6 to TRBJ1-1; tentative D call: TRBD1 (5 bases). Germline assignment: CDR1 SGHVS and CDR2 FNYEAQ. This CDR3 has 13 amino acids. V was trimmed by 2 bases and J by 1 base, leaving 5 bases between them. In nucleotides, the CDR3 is TGTGCCAGCAGCTTACAGGGGAACACTGAAGCTTTCTTT. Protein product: CASSLQGNTEAFF.

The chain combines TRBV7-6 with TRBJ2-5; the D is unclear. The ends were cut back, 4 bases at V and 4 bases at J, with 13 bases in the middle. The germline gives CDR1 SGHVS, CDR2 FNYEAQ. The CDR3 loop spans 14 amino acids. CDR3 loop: CASSSSLQRETQYF. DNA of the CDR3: TGTGCCAGCAGCTCCTCGCTCCAGAGAGAGACCCAGTACTTC.

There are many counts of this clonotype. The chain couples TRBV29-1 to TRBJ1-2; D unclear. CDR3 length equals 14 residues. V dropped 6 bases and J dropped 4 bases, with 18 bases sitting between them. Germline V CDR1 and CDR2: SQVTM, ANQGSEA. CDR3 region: CSVAVNGRIYGYTF. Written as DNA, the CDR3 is TGCAGCGTCGCAGTGAATGGACGGATCTATGGCTACACCTTC.